The 12 T cell receptor beta chains presented below share a single source sample, sequenced in a study of T-cell memory formation after mild COVID-19. TCRdb itself ran the 5' RACE reads through MiXCR, one entry per CDR3 protein. The sample yields more than 350,000 distinct CDR3 sequences, around a sixth seen once. Sequencing was done on a sample of PBMCs or a T cell subset sorted from them (not recorded which). These receptors came from a man aged 18 to 29 who had mild COVID-19 (a few samples of this study predate the infection). Cell type and time point are not known.

The CDR3: CSAIKQGRSNQPQHF. DNA of the CDR3: TGCAGTGCTATAAAACAGGGACGGAGCAATCAGCCCCAGCATTTT. This chain connects TRBV20-1 to TRBJ1-5; perhaps TRBD1 as D (6 bases). Trimming took off 4 bases at V and 1 base at J, with 14 bases between the two ends. In germline, CDR1 is DFQATT, CDR2 SNEGSKA (reference sequence). The CDR3 consists of 15 residues.

The rearrangement joins TRBV4-2 to TRBJ2-7; TRBD2 is a possible D gene (6 bases). Germline assignment: CDR1 LGHNA and CDR2 YNFKEQ. CDR3 length: 14 residues. V was pared by 3 bases and J by 6 bases, with 15 bases between. The CDR3 DNA reads TGTGCCAGCAGCCAGAGGGGCGGGGACGGCGAGCAGTACTTC. Protein: CASSQRGGDGEQYF.

This chain links TRBV4-1 with TRBJ2-1; no firm D call. This CDR3 is 14 amino acids long. Germline V lookup: CDR1 MGHRA, CDR2 YSYEKL. V lost 0 bases to trimming and J lost 3 bases, with 6 bases between them. The CDR3 DNA follows: TGCGCCAGCAGCCAAGAAACATACTACAATGAGCAGTTCTTC. Translating it yields CASSQETYYNEQFF.

This clonotype was seen only a few times. This sequence joins TRBV2 and TRBJ2-5; D unresolved. V dropped 8 bases and J dropped 2 bases, with 9 bases sitting between them. CDR1 is SNHLY and CDR2 is FYNNEI in the germline V gene. This CDR3 has 12 residues. The CDR3 reads CASSNRQETQYF. The CDR3 region has the DNA TGTGCCAGCTCTAATCGGCAAGAGACCCAGTACTTC. Looking up the rest from reference TRBV2 and TRBJ2-5 gives the full variable domain: EPEVTQTPSHQVTQMGQEVILRCVPISNHLYFYWYRQILGQKVEFLVSFYNNEISEKSEIFDDQFSVERPDGSNFTLKIRSTKLEDSAMYFCASSNRQETQYFGPGTRLLVL.

This clonotype turned up a few times. The rearrangement joins TRBV24-1 to TRBJ2-2, with D uncertain. The CDR3 consists of 13 residues. Trimming took off 1 base at V and 7 bases at J, with 6 bases between the two ends. The V gene's germline CDR1 is KGHDR and CDR2 SFDVKD. This CDR3 is CATSDLGNGELFF. CDR3 sequence (DNA): TGTGCCACCAGTGATTTAGGGAACGGGGAGCTGTTTTTT.

The V and J genes are TRBV24-1 and TRBJ2-2, with TRBD2 identical over 7 bases. V lost 0 bases, J lost 5 bases, and 5 bases stayed unmatched. The CDR3 is made up of 16 amino acids. Germline V gives CDR1 KGHDR, CDR2 SFDVKD. CDR3 bases: TGTGCCACCAGTGATTTGGGAGCGGGGAGGACCGGGGAGCTGTTTTTT. This encodes CATSDLGAGRTGELFF.

The gene calls are TRBV6-2 or TRBV6-3 and TRBJ1-1, with 8 bases aligning to TRBD1. V lost 5 bases, J lost 11 bases, and 7 bases stayed unmatched. Germline lookup yields CDR1 MNHEY and CDR2 SVGEGT. This CDR3 has 12 residues. This CDR3 is CASSNGQGKAFF. The CDR3, as DNA: TGTGCCAGCAGTAACGGACAGGGCAAGGCTTTCTTT.

The V call is TRBV7-9, the J call TRBJ2-7; D not resolved. CDR1 is SEHNR and CDR2 is FQNEAQ in the germline V gene (reference sequence). V shed 4 bases and J shed 3 bases, with 7 bases lying between them. The CDR3 is 12 amino acids. CDR3 amino acids: CASSSSYYEQYF. Here the CDR3 DNA reads TGTGCCAGCAGCTCGTCATACTACGAGCAGTACTTC. The variable domain in full, completed from reference TRBV7-9 and TRBJ2-7, reads DTGVSQNPRHKITKRGQNVTFRCDPISEHNRLYWYRQTLGQGPEFLTYFQNEAQLEKSRLLSDRFSAERPKGSFSTLEIQRTEQGDSAMYLCASSSSYYEQYFGPGTRLTVT.

The V and J genes are TRBV6-2 or TRBV6-3 and TRBJ1-1; 7 nucleotides line up with TRBD1. This CDR3 has 17 amino acids. V lost 5 bases and J lost 1; bases outside the gene matches: 13. Germline V gene lookup returns CDR1 MNHEY and CDR2 SVGEGT. CDR3 sequence (DNA): TGTGCCAGCAGTACCCACAGGGGCCCCAGCGGGAACACTGAAGCTTTCTTT. Protein sequence: CASSTHRGPSGNTEAFF.

The rearrangement joins TRBV6-5 to TRBJ1-1; D remains ambiguous. The CDR3 covers 13 residues. The ends were cut back, 6 bases at V and 4 bases at J, with 12 bases in the middle. Germline V lookup: CDR1 MNHEY, CDR2 SVGAGI. In DNA, the CDR3 is TGTGCCAGCAGGGGATCTTTGAGCACTGAAGCTTTCTTT. Encoded protein: CASRGSLSTEAFF.

The sample holds a few counts of this clonotype. The V call is TRBV2, the J call TRBJ1-3; 7 bases line up with TRBD1. The germline V gene has CDR1 SNHLY and CDR2 FYNNEI. Trimming cost V 8 bases and J 0 bases; bases outside gene matches: 4. The CDR3 contains 14 residues. CDR3 region: CASRDSNSGNTIYF. The CDR3 bases are TGTGCCAGCCGGGACAGTAACTCTGGAAACACCATATATTTT.

This chain links TRBV5-1 with TRBJ2-5; 7 nucleotides align to TRBD2. V lost 6 bases, J lost 5 bases, and 10 bases stayed unmatched. Germline V gene sequence: CDR1 SGHRS, CDR2 YFSETQ. There are 14 residues in the CDR3. The CDR3: CASTEWTSRETQYF. CDR3 sequence (DNA): TGCGCCAGCACCGAGTGGACTAGTCGGGAGACCCAGTACTTC.